This TCR beta chain was observed in a study of blood T cell repertoires in COVID-19 (dated by TCRdb to the early 2020s). In the study overall: The collaborator samples originated in the United States, Italy and Spain and spanned the acute and convalescent phases of COVID-19. The material from the prospective study consisted of cDNA or gDNA derived from T cells, B-cell-depleted T cells, or PBMCs. Subjects who had been exposed to COVID-19, were actively infected with it, or had recovered from it provided the deeply sampled blood TCRbeta repertoires that made up the dataset. The repertoires were released in a freely available public database meant as a resource for research on the immune response to SARS-CoV-2. Samples were obtained from the ongoing ImmuneRACE study (first 160 participants) and from some 1,300 subjects provided by 6 global collaborators. Sample metadata almost always included a de-identified subject ID, COVID-19 status, age in years and sex. HLA class I and class II types, where available, came from metadata supplied by the sample provider rather than from assay-based typing. Study-level results and caveats: How much clinical and demographic metadata was included differed by source and by participant, and the metadata was provided uncurated.

Including cysteine and phenylalanine, the CDR3 has 16 amino acids. The only DNA kept is the CDR3, 48 bases in frame from the first base. Trimming takes 7 bases from V and 6 bases from J, and the germline ends sit 21 bases apart. Looking up the germline V gene yields CDR1 SNHLY and CDR2 FYNNEI. TCRbeta CDR3 regions were amplified from genomic DNA using the immunoSEQ Assay, a bias-controlled multiplex PCR. The original methods were these. Within the assay, amplification of reference gene primers was used to estimate how many nucleated cells each sample contained. To quantify the absolute abundance of each unique TCRbeta CDR3 rearrangement, sequence reads were collapsed and filtered. For each sample, productive Simpson clonality was calculated as the square root of Simpson's diversity index over productive rearrangements. TCRdb limited this immuneACCESS table to in-frame rearrangements with V and J called. A share of clones is missing; checked studies link under half to unresolved V genes, and the rest is unexplained. V and J calls and clone size come straight from that table; D and trimming were deduced from the DNA. This sample gives about 160,000 clones in total; 87% of them show up just once. The ten largest clones add up to roughly 3.9% of the sample.

The table lists this clone with a count of one. Its antigen remains undetermined. Per-nucleotide qualities are absent, and no much larger clonotype sits a single base away. A second Seattle source provided samples from volunteer blood donors who had recovered from COVID-19. The collaborating institutions used their own protocols to collect whole blood in K2EDTA tubes. Collaborator samples were shipped for TCRbeta analysis as frozen whole blood, isolated PBMCs, or DNA extracted from either sample type. Sequenced material: peripheral blood. The sequence is built from TRBV2 and TRBJ2-2; the D region possibly corresponds to TRBD1 (6 bases align). The receptor comes from a woman aged 60-75 years who had recovered from COVID-19. The CDR3 sequence is CASKAGVTVWAGELFF. At the DNA level, the sequence is TGTGCCAGCAAGGCAGGGGTAACGGTCTGGGCCGGGGAGCTGTTTTTT.